The next 25 T cell receptor beta chains were all read from a single sample in a study of regulatory T cells in long-lasting Graves disease. Specified time point: persistent/refractory GD, antithyroid drugs over 5 years with positive TRAb. Preparation of the TCR library used RNA extracted from PBMCs. Combining iRepertoire HTBI primers with Arm-PCR of CDR3 regions, the authors built TCR beta libraries. Each CDR3 protein is one row after TCRdb ran MiXCR on the multiplex PCR reads. This sample has 650,000 to 850,000 distinct CDR3 sequences, with about 32% found just once. The material sequenced was peripheral blood mononuclear cells (PBMCs), taken when the disease was refractory, from a patient treated with antithyroid drugs. Receptors originate from a female donor with Graves disease.

This clonotype has just a few counts. The J gene is TRBJ2-7, the V gene TRBV11-2, with 11 positions matching TRBD1. The CDR3 is made up of 15 amino acids. CDR1 is SGHAT and CDR2 is FQNNGV in the germline V gene. V shed 2 bases and J 3 bases; nucleotides not matched to a gene: 3. The CDR3 region has the DNA TGTGCCAGCAGCTTAAAGGGACAGGGGGTCTACGAGCAGTACTTC. Translating it yields CASSLKGQGVYEQYF.

This clonotype occurred a few times. The final CDR3 position lacks the conserved phenylalanine or tryptophan, pointing to a likely read error. The CDR3, as DNA: TGCAGTGCTAACCACCCCCGGCCCAATGGCTACACCCTC. Its protein product is CSANHPRPNGYTL. The V and J genes are TRBV20-1 and TRBJ1-2; D remains ambiguous. CDR3 length: 13 residues. The V gene's germline CDR1 is DFQATT and CDR2 SNEGSKA (reference sequence). With 4 bases removed from V and 6 bases from J, the gap between germline ends came to 15 bases.

This clonotype was detected only a few times. The chain employs TRBV11-2 and TRBJ2-1, with D tentatively TRBD2 (5 bases). This CDR3 spans 16 amino acids. V was cut by 5 bases and J by 0 bases, with 14 bases left in between. The germline gives CDR1 SGHAT, CDR2 FQNNGV. The CDR3 is CASSPLGVSSYNEQFF. In DNA, the CDR3 is TGTGCCAGCAGCCCCCTCGGGGTAAGCTCCTACAATGAGCAGTTCTTC.

There are many counts of this clonotype. The V and J genes are TRBV29-1 and TRBJ2-7; weak D call: TRBD1 (6 bases). This CDR3 spans 13 amino acids. The germline V gene has CDR1 SQVTM and CDR2 ANQGSEA. V was clipped by 6 bases and J by 0 bases, with 12 bases between them. The CDR3 nucleotides read TGCAGCGTGACAGGTTCTTCCTCCTACGAGCAGTACTTC. Translated, it gives CSVTGSSSYEQYF.

This clonotype was recorded many times. V gene TRBV12-3 or TRBV12-4 combines with J gene TRBJ1-2, with TRBD1 as a possible D gene (6 bases). V lost 5 bases and J lost 2, with 15 bases in between. The CDR3 spans 15 residues. The CDR3 DNA reads TGTGCCAGCAGTAATCGGGGGGGCTCAAACTATGGCTACACCTTC. Amino acid sequence: CASSNRGGSNYGYTF.

Many counts were recorded for this clonotype. This rearrangement joins TRBV7-2 to TRBJ1-1; D not resolved. V lost 4 bases to trimming and J lost 3 bases, with 9 bases between them. The CDR3 length is 13 residues. Per germline, CDR1 SGHTA and CDR2 FQGNSA. The CDR3 is CASSSRSDTEAFF. DNA for the CDR3: TGTGCCAGCAGCTCGCGGTCGGACACTGAAGCTTTCTTT.

This clonotype was counted many times. The chain recombines TRBV28 with TRBJ1-5; maybe TRBD1 (5 bases). V was shortened by 4 bases and J by 3 bases, with 10 bases between the two germline ends. This CDR3 is 14 amino acids long. Germline V gene data show CDR1 as MDHEN and CDR2 as SYDVKM. The CDR3 nucleotides read TGTGCCAGCAGTTCTGGGGGGTCCAATCAGCCCCAGCATTTT. Translated, it gives CASSSGGSNQPQHF.

This clonotype has only a few counts. The rearrangement joins TRBV6-2 or TRBV6-3 to TRBJ1-2; 7 nucleotides agree with TRBD1. The V gene end was trimmed by 6 bases and the J gene end by 6 bases; junction bases not matched to a gene: 10. Germline V gene lookup returns CDR1 MNHEY and CDR2 SVGEGT. This CDR3 contains 14 residues. In nucleotides, the CDR3 is TGTGCCAGCAGGTACGCCGGGACAGTTAATGGCTACACCTTC. Translation gives CASRYAGTVNGYTF.

The J gene is TRBJ2-7, the V gene TRBV5-1; TRBD2 agrees at 8 bases. The V and J ends lost 4 bases and 2 bases, in that order; junction bases with no gene match: 11. This CDR3 is built from 16 residues. Germline CDR1 reads SGHRS; CDR2 reads YFSETQ. The CDR3 DNA sequence: TGCGCCAGCAGCCTCGGGGGGGGGACGGGGACCTACGAGCAGTACTTC. This codes for CASSLGGGTGTYEQYF.

This clonotype has a handful of counts. The chain uses TRBV18 and TRBJ1-5, with no clear D. V lost 0 bases to trimming and J lost 0 bases, with 9 bases between them. The V gene's germline CDR1 is KGHSH and CDR2 LQKENI. The CDR3 has 16 residues. CDR3 in DNA: TGTGCCAGCTCACCACCTAAGGTTGGTAGCAATCAGCCCCAGCATTTT. It is translated as CASSPPKVGSNQPQHF.

The chain employs TRBV20-1 and TRBJ2-7, with 10 bases that match TRBD1. CDR1 is DFQATT, CDR2 SNEGSKA, per germline (reference sequence). J was trimmed by 2 bases and V by 1 base; bases with no gene match: 5. The CDR3 is 15 residues long. The CDR3 DNA reads TGCAGTGCTAGAGGAGGGACAGGGGCTACCTACGAGCAGTACTTC. Translated: CSARGGTGATYEQYF.

This clonotype showed up just a few times. CDR3 sequence (DNA): TGCAGCACTTGTCGGACAGGAATTAACACTGAAGCTTTCTTT. Translated: CSTCRTGINTEAFF. The chain is built from TRBV29-1 and TRBJ1-1, with TRBD1 identical over 7 bases. The germline CDR1 and CDR2 sequences are SQVTM and ANQGSEA. J was trimmed by 2 bases and V by 8 bases; bases with no gene match: 11. This CDR3 spans 14 amino acids.

The V call is TRBV6-1, the J call TRBJ1-2; a weak D match, TRBD1 (5 bases). Between the trimmed V and J ends, which lost 2 bases and 4 bases, there was a span of 14 bases. The CDR3 loop spans 15 amino acids. CDR1 is MNHNS, CDR2 SASEGT, per germline. The CDR3, as DNA: TGTGCCAGCAGTGAATGGAGGGGCTCCCTCTATGGCTACACCTTC. Translated, it gives CASSEWRGSLYGYTF.

Details on this clonotype: A read error may be the cause here, since a much bigger clone is one base away. J is TRBJ1-2 and V is TRBV12-3 or TRBV12-4, with D perhaps TRBD1 (6 bases). The CDR3 has 14 residues. CDR3 protein: CASSFDQGNYDYTF. The CDR3 nucleotides read TGTGCCAGCAGTTTTGATCAGGGGAACTATGACTACACCTTC.

The genes are TRBV28 and TRBJ1-5, with D unresolved. Trimming shortened V by 7 bases and J by 0 bases, and 13 bases separated the two germline ends. CDR1 MDHEN and CDR2 SYDVKM come from the germline V gene. The CDR3 has 15 residues. The CDR3 here is CASNSLRGSNQPQHF. As DNA, the CDR3 is TGTGCCAGCAACAGCCTACGGGGTAGCAATCAGCCCCAGCATTTT.

This clonotype was found a few times. The chain joins TRBV20-1 to TRBJ2-7; 8 bases agree with TRBD2. V was clipped by 1 base and J by 0 bases; unmatched bases: 5. Germline-derived CDR1 and CDR2 are DFQATT and SNEGSKA (reference sequence). The CDR3 consists of 15 residues. CDR3 sequence (DNA): TGCAGTGCTAGAGTGGTAGCGGGGTTCTCCTACGAGCAGTACTTC. As protein: CSARVVAGFSYEQYF.

This clonotype was detected ten times or more. The genes are TRBV28 and TRBJ1-4, with D possibly TRBD1 on 6 matching bases. Germline lookup yields CDR1 MDHEN and CDR2 SYDVKM. The CDR3 has 15 amino acids. With 5 bases removed from V and 7 bases from J, the gap between germline ends came to 17 bases. The CDR3, as DNA: TGTGCCAGCAGTCGGACAGCCTCCCGGGGTGAAAAACTGTTTTTT. Translation gives CASSRTASRGEKLFF.

This chain joins TRBV27 and TRBJ2-1, with D perhaps TRBD1 (6 bases). The CDR3 has 15 residues. The V gene lost 6 bases and the J gene lost 2 bases, with 14 bases spanning the gap. CDR1 and CDR2 from the germline V gene are MNHEY and SMNVEV (reference sequence). The CDR3 region has the DNA TGTGCCAGCAGAAGGACAGTTTCGGCCTACAATGAGCAGTTCTTC. The encoded protein is CASRRTVSAYNEQFF.

The table lists this clonotype with many counts. CDR3 in amino acids: CASSSDRRTNEKLFF. CDR3 DNA: TGTGCCAGCAGTTCCGACAGGAGAACTAATGAAAAACTGTTTTTT. The chain combines TRBV28 with TRBJ1-4, with TRBD1 as a possible D gene (6 bases). The CDR3 consists of 15 residues. Germline V lookup: CDR1 MDHEN, CDR2 SYDVKM. Trimming stripped 4 bases from V and 1 base from J, with 10 bases between.

The CDR3 sequence: CASSARQGSYGYTF. The CDR3 DNA follows: TGTGCCAGCAGCGCCCGACAGGGTTCGTATGGCTACACCTTC. V gene TRBV5-6 combines with J gene TRBJ1-2; TRBD1 matches at 7 bases. The CDR3 has 14 residues. Germline assignment: CDR1 SGHDT and CDR2 YYEEEE. The V gene end was trimmed by 4 bases and the J gene end by 5 bases; junction bases not matched to a gene: 8.

The V gene is TRBV7-9, the J gene TRBJ1-1, with D uncertain. The germline V and J ends were trimmed by 3 bases and 0 bases, with 14 bases remaining between them. Germline assignment: CDR1 SEHNR and CDR2 FQNEAQ (reference sequence). The CDR3 spans 16 residues. The CDR3 DNA reads TGTGCCAGCAGCTTTCGCGCTTTACGGGTGAACACTGAAGCTTTCTTT. Amino acid sequence: CASSFRALRVNTEAFF.

The chain links TRBV7-3 to TRBJ1-5; 7 nucleotides match TRBD1. Germline V gives CDR1 SGHTA, CDR2 FQGTGA. The CDR3 length is 14 residues. The junction had 8 bases not matched to a gene; V was cut back by 9 bases and J by 3 bases. The CDR3 sequence is CASRTGQTNQPQHF. The CDR3 DNA reads TGTGCCAGTAGGACGGGACAGACCAATCAGCCCCAGCATTTT.

The chain uses TRBV11-3 and TRBJ1-5, with unresolved D. V was pared by 6 bases and J by 3 bases, with 12 bases between. This CDR3 is built from 14 residues. Germline V gene data show CDR1 as SGHNT and CDR2 as YENEEA. The CDR3 loop reads CASRVTTTNQPQHF. The CDR3 DNA sequence: TGTGCCAGCAGGGTTACAACAACCAATCAGCCCCAGCATTTT.

The chain joins TRBV20-1 to TRBJ1-6; 7 nucleotides align to TRBD1. The V gene end was trimmed by 0 bases and the J gene end by 10 bases; junction bases not matched to a gene: 6. The CDR3 is made up of 14 amino acids. CDR1 is DFQATT and CDR2 is SNEGSKA in the germline V gene (reference sequence). For the CDR3, the DNA is TGCAGTGCTAGAGATCACAGGGGATCATCACCCCTCCACTTT. This gives the protein CSARDHRGSSPLHF.

This chain joins TRBV7-2 and TRBJ2-5, with TRBD2 identical over 8 bases. From germline, CDR1 is SGHTA and CDR2 FQGNSA. Trimming at V came to 1 base and at J to 4 bases, leaving 5 bases not matched to a gene. CDR3 length: 15 amino acids. CDR3 sequence (DNA): TGTGCCAGCAGCTTAGATTCCAGCGGGAGAGAGACCCAGTACTTC. This encodes CASSLDSSGRETQYF.